What follows are 2 T cell receptor beta chains derived from one specimen sequenced in a study of T cells in localized non-small cell lung cancer. The data were produced by immunoSEQ multiplex PCR, yet TCRdb's version contains in-frame clones alone and is incomplete. The sample lists about 15,000 clones, 75% to 90% occurring once. Source: peripheral blood, taken before any cancer treatment. These receptor sequences come from a woman aged 35 to 69 with stage I lung adenocarcinoma.

The chain couples TRBV27 to TRBJ1-5, with no clear D. Trimming left V 1 base short and J 0 bases short, with 7 bases between. The CDR3 totals 15 residues. Germline V lookup: CDR1 MNHEY, CDR2 SMNVEV (reference sequence). The CDR3 nucleotides read TGTGCCAGCAGTTTATACGCTTATAGCAATCAGCCCCAGCATTTT. Translating gives CASSLYAYSNQPQHF.

This chain links TRBV27 with TRBJ1-5; D is unclear. The CDR3 spans 14 residues. Trimming removed 6 bases from V and 3 bases from J, with 12 bases in between. Germline lookup yields CDR1 MNHEY and CDR2 SMNVEV (reference sequence). The CDR3 is CASSLSQINQPQHF. The CDR3 nucleotides read TGTGCCAGCAGCCTGTCCCAGATCAATCAGCCCCAGCATTTT.